This paragraph covers one T cell receptor beta chain sequence. These data belong to a study of technical replicates of blood from four donors. V lost 4 bases and J lost 5; bases outside the gene matches: 9. Germline V gene sequence: CDR1 LGHNA, CDR2 YNFKEQ. The CDR3 is 16 residues long. The data were produced by immunoSEQ multiplex PCR, yet TCRdb's version contains in-frame clones alone and is incomplete. The table shows about 60,000 clones, with around 87% occurring only once. Source material: PBMCs. J is TRBJ2-2 and V is TRBV4-2; TRBD2 matches at 8 bases. The origin of this receptor is a human donor in good health. Some clones in this sample may be carry-over from other donors' samples. The CDR3 DNA reads as TGTGCCAGCAGCCCAGGACTAGCTCTCGGGACCGGGGAGCTGTTTTTT. Its translation: CASSPGLALGTGELFF.